This T cell receptor beta chain was observed in a study of CD4 T cells in relation to SARS-CoV-2 and coronaviruses. Clones were read by immunoSEQ multiplex PCR, and TCRdb kept only the in-frame ones, dropping some. The data show about 12,000 clones, with less than 80% seen just once and approximately 8% held by the top ten. On this clone: Its specificity is unknown.

V was clipped by 0 bases and J by 8 bases; unmatched bases: 6. The CDR3 consists of 14 residues. Per germline, CDR1 LGHDT and CDR2 YNNKEL (reference sequence). Before the COVID-19 pandemic, during about 2010-2019, CD4+ T cells were taken from unexposed donors. CD4+ T cells were isolated from the cells after 10 days of culture. Testing used SARS-CoV-2 S/N and four cold-coronavirus spikes on unexposed-donor CD4+ T cells, cells permitting. The specimen sequenced was CD4+ T cells from PBMCs, cultured in vitro. The receptor was derived from a human donor in good health. This rearrangement joins TRBV3-1 (or the pseudogene TRBV3-2) to TRBJ1-2, with 7 nucleotides matching TRBD1. The DNA of the CDR3 is TGTGCCAGCAGCCAAGACGGGACAGTCTACGGCTACACCTTC. As protein: CASSQDGTVYGYTF.